A selection of T cell receptor beta chains follows, all from one sample in a study of blood T cell repertoires in COVID-19. TCRdb's copy holds only in-frame clones and misses some; the assay was immunoSEQ multiplex PCR. Among more than 60,000 clones, 65% to 90% were seen once, and the ten largest hold about a sixth. Material: peripheral blood. All receptors come from a human donor in a cohort sampled during active COVID-19. Each CDR3 is given with its conserved first and last residue. Each record gives: CDR3 protein, CDR3 DNA, clone size, V gene, D gene, J gene. The D gene is left open where the match is weak. Only part of the rows carry a size: once, few, many, or a class if the clone is expanded.

CASSSSPRQGETQYF,TGTGCCAGCTCCTCCTCACCGAGACAGGGGGAGACCCAGTACTTC,NA,TRBV18,TRBD1,TRBJ2-5
CASSLGPAGNYGYTF,TGTGCCAGCAGCTTAGGCCCAGCGGGGAACTATGGCTACACCTTC,once,TRBV7-9,NA,TRBJ1-2
CASSPLGQRNYGYTF,TGTGCCAGCAGCCCACTGGGACAGCGAAACTATGGCTACACCTTC,NA,TRBV6-6,TRBD1,TRBJ1-2
CASSLSKPPDTQYF,TGTGCCAGCAGCCTCTCAAAGCCCCCAGATACGCAGTATTTT,NA,TRBV4-2,NA,TRBJ2-3
CASMGNSLQSKINYEQYF,TGTGCCAGCATGGGTAACAGCCTACAATCTAAAATCAACTACGAGCAGTACTTC,NA,TRBV6-4,NA,TRBJ2-7
CASSTTGGRNEQYF,TGTGCCAGTAGCACTACAGGGGGCAGGAACGAGCAGTACTTC,once,TRBV19,TRBD1,TRBJ2-7
CASSLTQTAETQYF,TGTGCCAGCAGCCTAACACAGACAGCAGAGACCCAGTACTTC,once,TRBV7-9,NA,TRBJ2-5
CASSFQGSGELFF,TGTGCCAGCAGCTTCCAGGGGTCCGGGGAGCTGTTTTTT,NA,TRBV7-6,NA,TRBJ2-2
CASSSPRHPYEQYF,TGTGCCAGCAGCTCCCCCCGACACCCCTACGAGCAGTACTTC,NA,TRBV7-2,NA,TRBJ2-7
CASSLGGSGGELFF,TGTGCCAGCAGCTTAGGAGGTAGCGGGGGGGAGCTGTTTTTT,NA,TRBV7-2,TRBD2,TRBJ2-2
CASGLSGSYNEQFF,TGTGCTAGTGGTTTGTCGGGCTCCTACAATGAGCAGTTCTTC,NA,TRBV12-5,NA,TRBJ2-1
CASSYSCCCEQFF,NA,NA,TRBV21-1,NA,TRBJ2-1
CASSLEEGETQYF,TGTGCCAGCAGCTTGGAGGAAGGTGAGACCCAGTACTTC,few,TRBV11-3,NA,TRBJ2-5
CAWSVLRGSIHPLHF,TGTGCCTGGAGTGTACTTCGGGGAAGTATTCACCCCCTCCACTTT,once,TRBV30,NA,TRBJ1-6
CASSIQGPGDTQYF,TGTGCCAGTAGTATACAGGGCCCCGGAGATACGCAGTATTTT,NA,TRBV19,NA,TRBJ2-3
CASSMTGSSYEQYF,TGTGCCAGCAGCATGACAGGGAGCTCCTACGAGCAGTACTTC,NA,TRBV21-1,NA,TRBJ2-7
CASSLLQGEADTQYF,TGCGCCAGCAGCTTGTTACAGGGGGAGGCAGATACGCAGTATTTT,NA,TRBV5-1,TRBD1,TRBJ2-3
CASSLTERDNQPQHF,TGTGCCAGCAGTCTGACAGAAAGAGATAATCAGCCCCAGCATTTT,NA,TRBV4-2,NA,TRBJ1-5
CASSLTSANTGELFF,TGTGCCAGCAGCTTAACTAGCGCGAACACCGGGGAGCTGTTTTTT,NA,TRBV7-2,TRBD2,TRBJ2-2
CAIRAGTGDNQPQHF,TGTGCCATCAGGGCCGGGACAGGGGACAATCAGCCCCAGCATTTT,NA,TRBV10-3,TRBD1,TRBJ1-5
CASSQILGREQYF,TGTGCCAGCAGCCAAATTTTGGGGCGCGAGCAGTACTTC,NA,TRBV3-1/TRBV3-2,NA,TRBJ2-7
CSASPGGTYEQYF,TGCAGTGCTAGTCCCGGGGGTACCTACGAGCAGTACTTC,NA,TRBV20-1,NA,TRBJ2-7
CASSLMRKAAFF,TGTGCCAGCAGCTTAATGAGGAAGGCAGCTTTCTTT,NA,TRBV7-2,NA,TRBJ1-1
CASSLTGSTDTQYF,TGTGCCAGCAGCTTAACGGGTAGCACAGATACGCAGTATTTT,NA,TRBV7-2,NA,TRBJ2-3
CASSFGGEQPQHF,TGTGCCAGCAGCTTCGGGGGAGAGCAGCCCCAGCATTTT,NA,TRBV7-9,NA,TRBJ1-5
CASSGVNYGYTF,TGCGCCAGCAGCGGGGTTAACTATGGCTACACCTTC,NA,TRBV10-2,NA,TRBJ1-2
CAWTRDSTDTQYF,TGTGCCTGGACCAGGGACTCCACAGATACGCAGTATTTT,NA,TRBV30,NA,TRBJ2-3
CASSDRGYGYTF,TGTGCCAGCAGTGACAGGGGCTATGGCTACACCTTC,NA,TRBV6-4,NA,TRBJ1-2
CASSTPGGQGYTF,TGTGCCAGTAGTACCCCGGGAGGGCAGGGCTACACCTTC,few,TRBV19,NA,TRBJ1-2
CASSLNAGRGQETQYF,TGTGCCAGCAGCTTAAACGCGGGGCGGGGGCAAGAGACCCAGTACTTC,NA,TRBV7-3,TRBD2,TRBJ2-5
CATSDQGQGAGETQYF,TGTGCCACCAGTGACCAAGGACAGGGGGCGGGGGAGACCCAGTACTTC,NA,TRBV24-1,TRBD1,TRBJ2-5